This paragraph covers one T cell receptor (beta chain) sequence. The record originates from a study of T cells in tuberculosis. Time point in this sample: new active TB diagnosis, blood taken before or within 7 days of starting treatment. TCRdb's copy holds only in-frame clones and misses some; the assay was immunoSEQ multiplex PCR. This repertoire shows approximately 40,000 clones, roughly 94% found once; its top ten account for more than 4%. There are 12 residues in the CDR3. V was shortened by 3 bases and J by 7 bases, with 10 bases between the two germline ends. Germline values: CDR1 SGHRS, CDR2 YFSETQ.

The clonotype originates from an adult with tuberculosis. Sample: PBMCs, taken at tuberculosis diagnosis. J is TRBJ1-2 and V is TRBV5-1; a possible D gene is TRBD1 (6 bases). The CDR3 bases are TGCGCCAGCAGCTCGATGGGGGCTGGCTACACCTTC. It translates to CASSSMGAGYTF.